This is a list of T cell receptor beta chains from one sample in a study of regulatory T cells in long-lasting Graves disease. TCRdb recomputed calls from the multiplex PCR reads with MiXCR, one row per CDR3 protein. The sample lists 440,000 or so distinct CDR3 sequences; less than 20% were seen once. These same records also appear under a second study, on T cells in Graves' hyperthyroidism and ophthalmopathy.

The sequencing here drew on peripheral blood mononuclear cells (PBMCs), taken at new diagnosis, from a patient treated with antithyroid drugs. These receptors originate from a woman aged 25 to 39 with Graves disease. The CDR3 runs from the conserved cysteine through the conserved F or W. A D gene is named only where the DNA matches it firmly. A row's size may be missing; if present it is once, few, many or a size class.

j_gene | d_gene | len | abundance | v_gene | CDR3nt | CDR3aa
TRBJ2-7 | TRBD1 | 18 | many | TRBV7-2 | TGTGCCAGCAGCCGAAGATCCTTAACCGGGACAGGTACCTACGAGCAGTACTTC | CASSRRSLTGTGTYEQYF
TRBJ2-1 | . | 16 | . | TRBV7-2 | TGTGCCAGCAGCCAGGTCGGCGAGGGGATCTACGATGAGCAGTTCTTC | CASSQVGEGIYDEQFF
TRBJ2-1 | . | 12 | many | TRBV18 | TGTGCCAGCTCACCACGAATGGATGAGCAGTTCTTC | CASSPRMDEQFF
TRBJ2-7 | . | 14 | many | TRBV18 | TGTGCCAGCTCACCGAACCGGGCCTCCTACGAGCAGTACTTC | CASSPNRASYEQYF
TRBJ2-2 | . | 15 | . | TRBV19 | TGTGCCAGTAGTATTGGTGGGAGGAACACCGGGGAGCTGTTTTTT | CASSIGGRNTGELFF
TRBJ1-1 | . | 13 | . | TRBV10-3 | TGTGCCATCACAACAGGCGCGGGCACTGAAGCTTTCTTT | CAITTGAGTEAFF
TRBJ1-5 | . | 12 | many | TRBV27 | TGTGCCAGCAGAGCTAGCAATCAGCCCCAGCATTTT | CASRASNQPQHF
TRBJ2-2 | . | 16 | many | TRBV28 | TGTGCCAGCCGGGTTGGAGACTACGCGAACACCGGGGAGCTGTTTTTT | CASRVGDYANTGELFF
TRBJ2-6 | TRBD1 | 15 | many | TRBV12-3/TRBV12-4 | TGTGCCAGCAGTCGCAGGGGGCGCAGGTCCAACGTCCTGACTTTC | CASSRRGRRSNVLTF
TRBJ1-5 | TRBD1 | 15 | few | TRBV6-1 | TGTGCCAGCAGCTACACAGGGGGAGGCAATCAGCCCCAGCATTTT | CASSYTGGGNQPQHF
TRBJ2-7 | . | 15 | . | TRBV28 | TGTGCCAGCAGTTTCGACCGGGGGGCGATGCACGAGCAGTACTTC | CASSFDRGAMHEQYF
TRBJ2-1 | . | 15 | many | TRBV28 | TGTGCCAGCCACCAGCGGCCCCTCTCCTACAATGAGCAGTTCTTC | CASHQRPLSYNEQFF
TRBJ1-5 | . | 13 | many | TRBV7-2 | TGTGCCAGCAGCCAAGGGGAGGGTCAGCCCCAGCATTTT | CASSQGEGQPQHF
TRBJ2-3 | . | 16 | many | TRBV27 | TGTGCCAGCAGTTTACCTTCGGCACTCGGCACAGATACGCAGTATTTT | CASSLPSALGTDTQYF
TRBJ2-5 | . | 14 | . | TRBV29-1 | TGCAGCGTTGAGGGGCGGGGCGCTTGGGAGACCCAGTACTTC | CSVEGRGAWETQYF
TRBJ2-7 | . | 12 | many | TRBV2 | TGTGCCAGCGCACAGGTTCCCTACGAGCAGTACTTC | CASAQVPYEQYF
TRBJ1-1 | . | 15 | . | TRBV27 | TGTGCCAGCAGAGCAGAACTCGCTTGGAACGCTGAAGCTTTCTTT | CASRAELAWNAEAFF
TRBJ1-3 | . | 14 | . | TRBV29-1 | TGCAGCGTGAGAGACACTAACTCTGGAAACACCATATATTTT | CSVRDTNSGNTIYF
TRBJ2-2 | . | 13 | many | TRBV20-1 | TGCAGTGCGCTATGGGAGGACACCGGGGAGCTGTTTTTT | CSALWEDTGELFF
TRBJ2-1 | TRBD1 | 15 | . | TRBV10-1 | TGCGCCAGCAGTGGGGCCACAGGGGGCCGGAATGAGCAGTTCTTC | CASSGATGGRNEQFF
TRBJ2-4 | . | 15 | few | TRBV20-1 | TGCAGTGCCATACCTCTCGGTGGAAGCTTAAACATTCAGTACTTC | CSAIPLGGSLNIQYF
TRBJ2-1 | . | 14 | . | TRBV5-6 | TGTGCCAGCAGCTATTTGGGGGAGGTCAATGAGCAGTTCTTC | CASSYLGEVNEQFF
TRBJ1-1 | . | 12 | . | TRBV29-1 | TGCAGTTCCAATATGGGGGGAAATGAAGCTTTCTTT | CSSNMGGNEAFF
TRBJ1-2 | . | 14 | once | TRBV24-1 | TGTGCCCGGGCGTATAGTAATGGGGGCTATGGCTACACCTTC | CARAYSNGGYGYTF